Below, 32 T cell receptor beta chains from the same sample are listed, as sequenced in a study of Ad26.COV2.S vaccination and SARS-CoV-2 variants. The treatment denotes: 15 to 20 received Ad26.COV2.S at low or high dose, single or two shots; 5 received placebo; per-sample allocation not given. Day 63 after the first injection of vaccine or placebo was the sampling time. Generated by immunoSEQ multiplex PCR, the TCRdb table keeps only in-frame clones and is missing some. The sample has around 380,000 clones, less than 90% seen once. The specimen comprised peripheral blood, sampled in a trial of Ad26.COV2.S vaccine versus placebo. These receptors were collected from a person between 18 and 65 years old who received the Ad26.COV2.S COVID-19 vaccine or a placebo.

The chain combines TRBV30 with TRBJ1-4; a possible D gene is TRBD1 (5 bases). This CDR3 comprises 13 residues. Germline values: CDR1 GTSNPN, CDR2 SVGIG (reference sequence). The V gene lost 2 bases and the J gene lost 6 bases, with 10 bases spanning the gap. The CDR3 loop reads CAWSRTRDEKLFF. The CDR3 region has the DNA TGTGCCTGGAGTCGGACACGGGATGAAAAACTGTTTTTT.

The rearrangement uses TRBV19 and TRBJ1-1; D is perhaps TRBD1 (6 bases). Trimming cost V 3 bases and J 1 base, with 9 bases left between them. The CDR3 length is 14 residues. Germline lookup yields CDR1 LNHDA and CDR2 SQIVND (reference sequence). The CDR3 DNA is TGTGCCAGTAGTATCCGGGGACAGAACACTGAAGCTTTCTTT. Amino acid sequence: CASSIRGQNTEAFF.

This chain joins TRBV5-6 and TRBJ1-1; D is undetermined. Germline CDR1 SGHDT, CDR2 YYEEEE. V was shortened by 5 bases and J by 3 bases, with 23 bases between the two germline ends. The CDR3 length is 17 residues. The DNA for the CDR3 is TGTGCCAGCAGGCCCTACTGGCCAGGCCCGAGGGACACTGAAGCTTTCTTT. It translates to CASRPYWPGPRDTEAFF.

CDR3 region: CSALRRDGYTF. The CDR3 DNA is TGCAGTGCTCTACGGCGGGATGGCTACACCTTC. This chain uses TRBV20-1 with TRBJ1-2; D remains unclear. CDR1 DFQATT and CDR2 SNEGSKA come from the germline V gene (reference sequence). Trimming removed 5 bases from V and 6 bases from J, with 10 bases in between. The CDR3 consists of 11 residues.

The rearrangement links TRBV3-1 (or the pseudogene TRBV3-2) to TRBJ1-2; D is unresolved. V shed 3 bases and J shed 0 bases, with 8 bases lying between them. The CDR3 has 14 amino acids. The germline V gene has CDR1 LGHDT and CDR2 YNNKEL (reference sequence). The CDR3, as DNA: TGTGCCAGCAGCCACCCTTACCCTAACTATGGCTACACCTTC. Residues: CASSHPYPNYGYTF.

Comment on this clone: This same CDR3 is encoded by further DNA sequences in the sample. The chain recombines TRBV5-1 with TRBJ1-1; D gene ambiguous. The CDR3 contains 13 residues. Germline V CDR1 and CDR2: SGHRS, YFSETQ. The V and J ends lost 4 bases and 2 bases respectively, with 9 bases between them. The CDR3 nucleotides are TGCGCCAGCAGCCTGCGAGGAAACACTGAAGCTTTCTTT. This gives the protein CASSLRGNTEAFF.

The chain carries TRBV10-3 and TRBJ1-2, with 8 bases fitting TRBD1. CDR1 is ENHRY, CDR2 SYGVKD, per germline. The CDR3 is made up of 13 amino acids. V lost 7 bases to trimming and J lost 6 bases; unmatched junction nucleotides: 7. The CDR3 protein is CAINPDRVNGYTF. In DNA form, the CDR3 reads TGTGCCATCAACCCGGACAGGGTTAATGGCTACACCTTC.

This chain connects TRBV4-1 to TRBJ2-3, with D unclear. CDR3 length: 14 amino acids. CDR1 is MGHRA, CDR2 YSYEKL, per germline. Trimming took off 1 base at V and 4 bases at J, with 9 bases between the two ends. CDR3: CASSQADDPDTQYF. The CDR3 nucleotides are TGCGCCAGCAGCCAAGCGGACGATCCAGATACGCAGTATTTT.

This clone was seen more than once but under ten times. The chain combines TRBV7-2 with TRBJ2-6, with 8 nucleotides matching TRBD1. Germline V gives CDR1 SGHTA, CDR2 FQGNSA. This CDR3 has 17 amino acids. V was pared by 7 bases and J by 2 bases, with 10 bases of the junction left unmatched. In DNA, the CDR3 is TGTGCCAGCACCCGCCGGGACAGGCTCACTGGGGCCAACGTCCTGACTTTC. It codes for CASTRRDRLTGANVLTF.

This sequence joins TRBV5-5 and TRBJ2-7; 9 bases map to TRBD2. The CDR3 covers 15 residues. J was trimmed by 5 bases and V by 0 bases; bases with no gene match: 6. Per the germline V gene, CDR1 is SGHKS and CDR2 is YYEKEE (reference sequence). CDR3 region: CASSLGGTSYDEQYF. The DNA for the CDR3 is TGTGCCAGCAGCTTGGGGGGGACTAGCTACGACGAGCAGTACTTC.

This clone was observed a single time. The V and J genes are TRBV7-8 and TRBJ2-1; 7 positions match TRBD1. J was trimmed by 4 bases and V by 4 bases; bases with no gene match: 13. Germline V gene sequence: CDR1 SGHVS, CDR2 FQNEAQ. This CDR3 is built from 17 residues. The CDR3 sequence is CASSSSRQGEKYNEQFF. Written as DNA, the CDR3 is TGTGCCAGCAGCTCTTCCCGACAGGGAGAGAAATACAATGAGCAGTTCTTC.

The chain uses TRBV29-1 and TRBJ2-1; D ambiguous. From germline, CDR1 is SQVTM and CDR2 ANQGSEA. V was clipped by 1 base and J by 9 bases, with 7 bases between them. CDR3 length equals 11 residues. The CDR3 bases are TGCAGCGTTGAAGGCCTCGGTGAGCAGTTCTTC. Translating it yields CSVEGLGEQFF.

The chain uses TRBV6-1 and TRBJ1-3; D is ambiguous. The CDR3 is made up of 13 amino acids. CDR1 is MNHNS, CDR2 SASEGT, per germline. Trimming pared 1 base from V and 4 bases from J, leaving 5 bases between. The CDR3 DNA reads TGTGCCAGCAGTGAAGTAGAAGGAAACACCATATATTTT. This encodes CASSEVEGNTIYF.

The CDR3 loop is CASSIHNEQFF. The CDR3 coding sequence is TGCGCCAGCAGCATCCACAATGAGCAGTTCTTC. This chain joins TRBV5-1 and TRBJ2-1; D uncertain. This CDR3 has 11 residues. Trimming left V 4 bases short and J 5 bases short, with 4 bases between. Germline CDR1 SGHRS, CDR2 YFSETQ.

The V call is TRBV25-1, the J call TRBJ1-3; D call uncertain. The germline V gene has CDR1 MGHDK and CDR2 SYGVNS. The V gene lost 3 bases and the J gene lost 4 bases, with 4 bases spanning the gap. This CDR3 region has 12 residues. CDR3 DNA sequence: TGTGCCAGCAGTGACGGGGGAAACACCATATATTTT. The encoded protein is CASSDGGNTIYF. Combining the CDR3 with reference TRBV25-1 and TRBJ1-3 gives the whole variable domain EADIYQTPRYLVIGTGKKITLECSQTMGHDKMYWYQQDPGMELHLIHYSYGVNSTEKGDLSSESTVSRIRTEHFPLTLESARPSHTSQYLCASSDGGNTIYFGEGSWLTVV.

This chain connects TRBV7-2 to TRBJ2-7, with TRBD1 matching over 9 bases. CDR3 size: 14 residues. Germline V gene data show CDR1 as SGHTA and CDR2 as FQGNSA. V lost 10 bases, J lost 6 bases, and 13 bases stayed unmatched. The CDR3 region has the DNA TGTGCCACATCTCCGGGACAGGGTAGTCGCGAGCAGTACTTC. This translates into CATSPGQGSREQYF.

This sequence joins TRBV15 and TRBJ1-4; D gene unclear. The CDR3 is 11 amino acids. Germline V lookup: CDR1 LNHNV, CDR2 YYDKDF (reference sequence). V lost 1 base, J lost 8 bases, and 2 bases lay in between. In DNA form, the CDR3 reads TGTGCCACCAGCAGAGGGGAAAAACTGTTTTTT. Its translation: CATSRGEKLFF.

The CDR3 nucleotides are TGTGCCAGCAGTTACGCAGGGATAGGGGCTGAGCAGTACTTC. Translating it yields CASSYAGIGAEQYF. The chain uses TRBV6-5 and TRBJ2-7; TRBD1 is a possible D gene (5 bases). This CDR3 spans 14 amino acids. Trimming shortened V by 2 bases and J by 7 bases, and 15 bases separated the two germline ends. CDR1 is MNHEY, CDR2 SVGAGI, per germline.

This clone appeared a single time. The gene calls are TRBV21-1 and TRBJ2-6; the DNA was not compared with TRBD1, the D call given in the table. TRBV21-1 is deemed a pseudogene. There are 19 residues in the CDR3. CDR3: CASSPRRGTGRSGANVLTF. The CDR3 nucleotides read TGTGCCAGCAGCCCTCGTCGGGGGACAGGGCGCTCTGGGGCCAACGTCCTGACTTTC.

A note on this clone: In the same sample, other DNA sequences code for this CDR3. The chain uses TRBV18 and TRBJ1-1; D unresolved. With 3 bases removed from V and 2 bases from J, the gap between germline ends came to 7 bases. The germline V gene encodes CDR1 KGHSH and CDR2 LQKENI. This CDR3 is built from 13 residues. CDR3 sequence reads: CASSPDGNTEAFF. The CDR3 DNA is TGTGCCAGCTCACCGGACGGAAACACTGAAGCTTTCTTT.

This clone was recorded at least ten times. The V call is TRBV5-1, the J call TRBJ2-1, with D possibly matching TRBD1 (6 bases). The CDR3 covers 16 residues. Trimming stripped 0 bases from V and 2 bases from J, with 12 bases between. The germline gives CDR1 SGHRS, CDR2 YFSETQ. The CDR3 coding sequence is TGCGCCAGCAGCTTGGTGGGGGCTACGACCTACAATGAGCAGTTCTTC. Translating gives CASSLVGATTYNEQFF. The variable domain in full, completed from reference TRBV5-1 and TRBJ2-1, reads KAGVTQTPRYLIKTRGQQVTLSCSPISGHRSVSWYQQTPGQGLQFLFEYFSETQRNKGNFPGRFSGRQFSNSRSEMNVSTLELGDSALYLCASSLVGATTYNEQFFGPGTRLTVL.

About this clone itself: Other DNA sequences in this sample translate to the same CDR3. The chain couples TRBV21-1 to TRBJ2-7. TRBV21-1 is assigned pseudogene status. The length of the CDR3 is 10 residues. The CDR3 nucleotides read TGTGCCAGCAGCAACTACGAGCAGTACTTC. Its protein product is CASSNYEQYF.

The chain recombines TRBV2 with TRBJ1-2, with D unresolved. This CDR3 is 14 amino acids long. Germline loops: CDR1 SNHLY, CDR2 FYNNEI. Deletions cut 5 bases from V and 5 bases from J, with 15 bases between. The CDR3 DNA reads TGTGCCAGCAGTCGACAATCCGCGGGGTATGGCTACACCTTC. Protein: CASSRQSAGYGYTF. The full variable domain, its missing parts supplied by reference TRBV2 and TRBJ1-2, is EPEVTQTPSHQVTQMGQEVILRCVPISNHLYFYWYRQILGQKVEFLVSFYNNEISEKSEIFDDQFSVERPDGSNFTLKIRSTKLEDSAMYFCASSRQSAGYGYTFGSGTRLTVV.

The CDR3 nucleotides are TGTGCCAGCAGCCATACAGGGGGCGGAAACACCATATATTTT. Encoded protein: CASSHTGGGNTIYF. This chain links TRBV14 with TRBJ1-3; 9 bases match TRBD1. Germline CDR1 and CDR2: SGHDN and FVKESK. V was clipped by 3 bases and J by 4 bases; unmatched bases: 1. CDR3 length: 14 amino acids.

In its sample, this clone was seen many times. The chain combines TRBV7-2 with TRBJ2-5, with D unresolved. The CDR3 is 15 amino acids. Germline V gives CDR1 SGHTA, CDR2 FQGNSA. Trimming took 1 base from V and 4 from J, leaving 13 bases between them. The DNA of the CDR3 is TGTGCCAGCAGCTTAGTTGTAGGGAAGGTAGAGACCCAGTACTTC. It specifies CASSLVVGKVETQYF.

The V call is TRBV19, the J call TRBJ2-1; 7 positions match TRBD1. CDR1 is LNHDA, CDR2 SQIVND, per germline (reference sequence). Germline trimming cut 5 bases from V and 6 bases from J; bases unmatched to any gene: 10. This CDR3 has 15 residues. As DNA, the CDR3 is TGTGCCAGTAGTTCAACAGGGGTCCTCTCCAATGAGCAGTTCTTC. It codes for CASSSTGVLSNEQFF.

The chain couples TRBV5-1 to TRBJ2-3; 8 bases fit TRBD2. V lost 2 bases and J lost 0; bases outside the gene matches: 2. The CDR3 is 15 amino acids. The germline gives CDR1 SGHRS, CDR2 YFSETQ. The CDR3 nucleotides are TGCGCCAGCAGCTTCCAGCGGGGGAGCACAGATACGCAGTATTTT. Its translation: CASSFQRGSTDTQYF.

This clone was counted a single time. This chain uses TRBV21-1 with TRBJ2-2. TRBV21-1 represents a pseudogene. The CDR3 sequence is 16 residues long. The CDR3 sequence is CASSTLTSCWWGELFF. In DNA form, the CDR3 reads TGTGCCAGCAGCACCCTGACGTCATGTTGGTGGGGGGAGCTGTTTTTT.

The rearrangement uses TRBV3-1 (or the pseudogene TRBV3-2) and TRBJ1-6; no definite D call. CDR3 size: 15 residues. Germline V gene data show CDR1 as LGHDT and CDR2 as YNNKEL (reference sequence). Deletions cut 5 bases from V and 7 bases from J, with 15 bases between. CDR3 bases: TGTGCCAGCAGCGCTATAATGACAAGCAATTCACCCCTCCACTTT. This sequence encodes CASSAIMTSNSPLHF.

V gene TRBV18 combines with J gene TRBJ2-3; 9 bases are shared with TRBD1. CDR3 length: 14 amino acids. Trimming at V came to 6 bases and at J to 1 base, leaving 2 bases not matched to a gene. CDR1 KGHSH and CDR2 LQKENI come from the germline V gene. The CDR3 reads CASSRDRGTDTQYF. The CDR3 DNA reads TGTGCCAGCTCGAGGGACAGGGGCACAGATACGCAGTATTTT.

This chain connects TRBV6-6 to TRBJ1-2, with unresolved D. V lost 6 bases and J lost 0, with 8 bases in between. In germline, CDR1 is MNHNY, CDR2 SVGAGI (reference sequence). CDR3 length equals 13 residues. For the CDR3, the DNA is TGTGCCAGCAGACACTTAGCTAACTATGGCTACACCTTC. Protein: CASRHLANYGYTF.

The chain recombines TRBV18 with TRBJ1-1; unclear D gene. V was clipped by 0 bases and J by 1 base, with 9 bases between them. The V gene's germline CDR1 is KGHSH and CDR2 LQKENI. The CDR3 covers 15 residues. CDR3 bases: TGTGCCAGCTCACCACCGACGCCTACGAACACTGAAGCTTTCTTT. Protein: CASSPPTPTNTEAFF. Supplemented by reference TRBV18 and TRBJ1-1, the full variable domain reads NAGVMQNPRHLVRRRGQEARLRCSPMKGHSHVYWYRQLPEEGLKFMVYLQKENIIDESGMPKERFSAEFPKEGPSILRIQQVVRGDSAAYFCASSPPTPTNTEAFFGQGTRLTVV.